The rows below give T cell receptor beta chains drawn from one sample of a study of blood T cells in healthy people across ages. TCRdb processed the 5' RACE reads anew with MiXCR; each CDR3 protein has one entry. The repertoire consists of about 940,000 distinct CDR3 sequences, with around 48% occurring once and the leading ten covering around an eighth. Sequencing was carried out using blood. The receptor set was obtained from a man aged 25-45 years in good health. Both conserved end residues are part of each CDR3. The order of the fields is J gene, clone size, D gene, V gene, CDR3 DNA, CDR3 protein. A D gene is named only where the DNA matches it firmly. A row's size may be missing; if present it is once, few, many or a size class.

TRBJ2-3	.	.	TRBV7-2	TGTGCCAGCAGCTTACCGCGCCCGGTCACAGATACGCAGTATTTT	CASSLPRPVTDTQYF
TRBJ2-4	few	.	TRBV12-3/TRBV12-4	TGTGCCAGCAGTTTCTTCGTCAGCCAAAACATTCAGTACTTC	CASSFFVSQNIQYF
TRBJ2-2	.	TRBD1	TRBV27	TGTGCCAGCAGTTTTACCGTGACAGGGCCCACCGGGGAGCTGTTTTTT	CASSFTVTGPTGELFF
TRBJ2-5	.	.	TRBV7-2	TGTGCCAGCCGGAGGTCCGTCGATGAGACCCAGTACTTC	CASRRSVDETQYF
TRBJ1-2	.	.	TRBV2	TGTGCCAGCACCGAGATGGGGACCTATGGCTACACCTTC	CASTEMGTYGYTF
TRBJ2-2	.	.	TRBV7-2	TGTGCCAGCAGCTTATTACTAGCCGGGGAGCTGTTTTTT	CASSLLLAGELFF
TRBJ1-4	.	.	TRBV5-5	TGTGCCAGCAGCCTGACCCGGGCCTCTAATGAAAAACTGTTTTTT	CASSLTRASNEKLFF
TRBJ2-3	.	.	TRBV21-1	TGTGCCAGCAGCACCCCGGGACAGGGGGCGGGCATAGATACGCAGTATTTT	CASSTPGQGAGIDTQYF
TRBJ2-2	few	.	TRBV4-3	TGCGCCAGCAGCTTAGACAATGCGAACACCGGGGAGCTGTTTTTT	CASSLDNANTGELFF
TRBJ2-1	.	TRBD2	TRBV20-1	TGCAGTGCTTATAGCGGGGGATTATACAATGAGCAGTTCTTC	CSAYSGGLYNEQFF
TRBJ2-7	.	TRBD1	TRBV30	TGTGCCTGGAGTGAGGACAGGGGGGGTGAGCAGTACTTC	CAWSEDRGGEQYF
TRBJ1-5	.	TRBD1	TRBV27	TGTGCCAGCAGTTCCCAGAGGACAGGGGCTTTCATAGGGCCCCAGCATTTT	CASSSQRTGAFIGPQHF
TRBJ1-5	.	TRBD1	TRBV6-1	TGTGCCAGCAGGCGGACAGGGGGGGCCTATAGCAATCAGCCCCAGCATTTT	CASRRTGGAYSNQPQHF
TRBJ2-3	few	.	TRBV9	TGTGCCAGCAGCGTAGCGGGTTCCGACGGTGCACAGATCGATACGCAGTATTTT	CASSVAGSDGAQIDTQYF
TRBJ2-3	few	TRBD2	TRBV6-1	TGTGCCAGCAGTGACGGGGCGGGGGGGTTAGATACGCAGTATTTT	CASSDGAGGLDTQYF
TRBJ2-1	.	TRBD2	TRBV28	TGTGCCAGCAGTTCCTCGCTAGCGGGGGGCTCTTACAATGAGCAGTTCTTC	CASSSSLAGGSYNEQFF
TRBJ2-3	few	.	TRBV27	TGTGCCAGCAGTTTTTATGGGACAAGGGGGAGCACAGATACGCAGTATTTT	CASSFYGTRGSTDTQYF
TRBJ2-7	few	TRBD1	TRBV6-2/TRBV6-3	TGTGCCAGCAGTTACTCCCCGGACAGGAGCTCCTACGAGCAGTACTTC	CASSYSPDRSSYEQYF
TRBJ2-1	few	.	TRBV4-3	TGCGCCAGCAGCCAAGGAGCGGACCCCAGGGCCAATGAGCAGTTCTTC	CASSQGADPRANEQFF
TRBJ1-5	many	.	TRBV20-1	TGCAGTGCTTACGGGGGGAATGGCAATCAGCCCCAGCATTTT	CSAYGGNGNQPQHF
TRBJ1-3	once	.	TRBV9	TGTGCCAGCAGCGTAGCAAGTCAAACCGGAAACACCATATATTTT	CASSVASQTGNTIYF
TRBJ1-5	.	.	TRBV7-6	TGTGCCAGCAGCCTATATCAGGGAGGAAGCAATCAGCCCCAGCATTTT	CASSLYQGGSNQPQHF
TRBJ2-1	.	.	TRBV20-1	TGCAGTGCTAATGAGCAGTTCTTC	CSANEQFF
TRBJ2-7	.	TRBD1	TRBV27	TGTGCCAGCAGCTCGACAGGGCAAATTTCCTACGAGCAGTACTTC	CASSSTGQISYEQYF
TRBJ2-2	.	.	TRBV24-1	TGTGCCACCAGTGATTTATTCGATACGGGCAACACCGGGGAGCTGTTTTTT	CATSDLFDTGNTGELFF
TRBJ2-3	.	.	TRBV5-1	TGCGCCAGCAGCTTGGGAGTTGGGGGTTCCACGGTCGATAGGCAGTATTTT	CASSLGVGGSTVDRQYF
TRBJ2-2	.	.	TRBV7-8	TGTGCCAGCAGGACAGACAACGCCGGGGAGCTGTTTTTT	CASRTDNAGELFF
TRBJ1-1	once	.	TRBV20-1	TGCAGTGCTAGATGGGACCGCACAGGTAACACTGAAGCTTTCTTT	CSARWDRTGNTEAFF
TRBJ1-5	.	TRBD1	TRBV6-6	TGTGCCAGCAGTTACTCGACAGGGAGCAATCAGCCCCAGCATTTT	CASSYSTGSNQPQHF
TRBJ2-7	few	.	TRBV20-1	TGCAGTGCTAGGTCCCCCGCAGGTTGGGACGAGCAGTACTTC	CSARSPAGWDEQYF
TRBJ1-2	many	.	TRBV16	TGTGCCAGCAGCCCCTCCGTCTATGGCTACACCTTC	CASSPSVYGYTF
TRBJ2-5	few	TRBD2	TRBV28	TGTGCCAGCAGTTTTAGCGGGAATTATCAAGAGACCCAGTACTTC	CASSFSGNYQETQYF
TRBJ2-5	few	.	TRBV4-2	TGTGCCAGCAGCCAAGACGGCGCGGGGAAAGAGACCCAGTACTTC	CASSQDGAGKETQYF
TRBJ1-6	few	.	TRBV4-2	TGTGCCAGCAGCCAAGGGCAGGGACGGAATTCACCCCTCCACTTT	CASSQGQGRNSPLHF
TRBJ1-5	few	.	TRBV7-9	TGTGCCAGCAGCTTAGATGGTGGCCTCCATCAGCCCCAGCATTTT	CASSLDGGLHQPQHF
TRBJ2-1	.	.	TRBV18	TGTGCCAGCTCACCTTATTTGAATGAGCAGTTCTTC	CASSPYLNEQFF
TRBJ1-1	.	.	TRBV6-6	TGTGCCAGCACGGATGGGGGGAGGCCTCGGAGTGAAGCTTTCTTT	CASTDGGRPRSEAFF
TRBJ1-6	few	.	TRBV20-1	TGCAGTGCCAGATATGACAGCTTAATAAATTCACCCCTCCACTTT	CSARYDSLINSPLHF
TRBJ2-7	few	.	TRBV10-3	TGTGCCATCAGTGAGTCCGGACTGGGTGAGGAGCAGTACTTC	CAISESGLGEEQYF